Given below is one TCR beta chain in context. The antigen it recognizes is unknown. Qualities for individual bases were not recorded, and no much larger clone is one base off. TCRbeta CDR3 regions were amplified from genomic DNA using the immunoSEQ Assay, a bias-controlled multiplex PCR. For the original study's pipeline: The number of nucleated cells in each sample was estimated from the amplification of reference gene primers within the assay. Sequence reads were collapsed and filtered to measure the absolute abundance of every unique TCRbeta CDR3 rearrangement. For each sample, productive Simpson clonality was calculated as the square root of Simpson's diversity index over productive rearrangements. Sourced from immuneACCESS, this table was stored by TCRdb with only in-frame sequences that have V and J called. A share of the clones is absent; for the studies checked, an unresolved V gene accounts for under half, and the remainder has no known explanation. From that table come the V and J calls and clone size; the DNA was used to work out D and trimming. Counted in this sample were about 210,000 clones; about 88% of them appeared once. The leading ten clones occupy roughly 0.69% of the sample.

This sample was included in a study of blood T cell repertoires in COVID-19 (dated by TCRdb to 2019 to 2021). About the study as a whole: The collaborator samples originated in the United States, Italy and Spain and spanned the acute and convalescent phases of COVID-19. The prospective study material was composed of cDNA or gDNA derived from T cells, B-cell-depleted T cells, or PBMCs. Deeply sampled blood TCRbeta repertoires from subjects exposed to, actively infected with, or recovered from COVID-19 were included in the dataset. The repertoires were released in a freely available public database meant as a resource for research on the immune response to SARS-CoV-2. The samples were drawn from the first 160 participants of the ongoing ImmuneRACE study and from over a thousand subjects provided by 6 global collaborators. Nearly every sample came with metadata listing a de-identified subject ID, COVID-19 status, age in years and sex. Where available, HLA class I and class II types were taken from metadata supplied by the sample provider and were not determined by assay-based typing. On the study overall, not on this receptor specifically: The quantity of clinical and demographic metadata differed by source and by participant and was supplied without curation.

Whole blood was collected in K2EDTA tubes by collaborating institutions according to the institutions' own protocols. For TCRbeta analysis, collaborators shipped samples in one of three forms: frozen whole blood, isolated PBMCs, or DNA extracted from either of those sample types. Clipping removes 2 bases from V and 3 bases from J, with 5 as the unmatched junction base count. The CDR3 numbers 15 residues from cysteine through phenylalanine. This entry keeps only the CDR3 DNA: 45 bases, framed from base 1. The germline V gene specifies SNHLY as CDR1 and FYNNEI as CDR2. The sample taken for sequencing was peripheral blood. The chain is assembled from TRBV2 and TRBJ1-1; 8 junctional bases match TRBD1. The TCR sequence derives from a man aged 35 to 55 with acute or convalescent COVID-19. The CDR3 sequence is CASSELTGVDTEAFF. The nucleotides are TGTGCCAGCAGTGAACTGACAGGGGTGGACACTGAAGCTTTCTTT.